This T cell receptor (beta chain) is from a study of Graves' ophthalmopathy and Graves' hyperthyroidism. Study-wide findings and caveats: Separation of ophthalmopathy from stable hyperthyroidism was achieved by a 13-signature model, at about 91% sensitivity and around 81% specificity. Thyroid clonotypes that were expanded above 0.001 frequency mostly also appeared in blood. Ophthalmopathy progression was predicted by the model at 60% to 71% sensitivity and 72% to 75% specificity.

The TCR beta CDR3 regions underwent amplification from RNA transcripts. HTBI primers primed a first-round RT-PCR, and a second-round multiplex PCR followed. TCRdb fed the multiplex PCR reads into MiXCR, producing one record per CDR3 protein. This table has more than 1,000,000 distinct CDR3 sequences, about 36% appearing once. Germline V gene sequence: CDR1 SGHAT, CDR2 FQNNGV. Trimming took 3 bases from V and 5 from J, leaving 10 bases between them. The CDR3 consists of 13 residues. With regard to this clonotype: Its cognate antigen is unknown.

J is TRBJ1-1 and V is TRBV11-2; weak D call: TRBD1 (5 bases). This clonotype was obtained from an adult man with Graves' hyperthyroidism. Input material: peripheral blood or thyroid tissue (not recorded which). This chain's CDR3 is CASSLGRLTEAFF. The CDR3 nucleotides are TGTGCCAGCAGCTTGGGGCGGCTAACTGAAGCTTTCTTT. The full variable domain, in which reference TRBV11-2 and TRBJ1-1 provide the parts outside the CDR3, is EAGVAQSPRYKIIEKRQSVAFWCNPISGHATLYWYQQILGQGPKLLIQFQNNGVVDDSQLPKDRFSAERLKGVDSTLKIQPAKLEDSAVYLCASSLGRLTEAFFGQGTRLTVV.